This is a list of T cell receptor beta chains from one sample in a study of OX40 agonist ivuxolimab in advanced cancers. Here immunoSEQ multiplex PCR was the method, and the copy in TCRdb shows in-frame clones only, minus some. Of some 90,000 clones in the sample, under 95% are singletons; the top ten hold 0.65% to 0.85%. The input for sequencing was CD4+ or CD8+ T cells sorted from blood, taken in a trial of the OX40 agonist ivuxolimab. Receptors were obtained from an adult with an advanced solid tumor such as melanoma, head and neck, liver or kidney cancer. Each CDR3 is given without its conserved first and last residue. A D gene is named only where the DNA matches it firmly. Size values are once, few and many counts, or a class for expanded clones, and some rows have none.

D gene	J gene	V gene	clone size	CDR3 protein
-	TRBJ2-7	TRBV2	-	ASRVDPRGEQY
-	TRBJ2-5	TRBV18	once	ASRLSETQY
TRBD1	TRBJ2-7	TRBV7-2	-	ASSLGTGAPLEQY
TRBD1	TRBJ1-2	TRBV28	-	ASSLMGTGYGYT
-	TRBJ1-1	TRBV6-6	-	ASSELPGAF
TRBD1	TRBJ1-1	TRBV29-1	-	SANQGQGHAEAF
-	TRBJ2-7	TRBV21-1	-	ASSKGGY
-	TRBJ2-2	TRBV7-8	-	ASSPQTGELF
-	TRBJ1-3	TRBV18	-	ASSPQTGAWTSGNTIY
-	TRBJ1-6	TRBV7-9	-	ASSTGDSPLH
-	TRBJ2-7	TRBV7-9	few	ASSSIFEQY
TRBD2	TRBJ2-2	TRBV9	-	ASSVRTSAAGELF
TRBD2	TRBJ2-3	TRBV19	-	ASSISGSPDTQY
-	TRBJ2-3	TRBV4-3	-	ASSQDSTPDTQY
-	TRBJ2-3	TRBV6-5	-	ASSYAGITDTQY
TRBD2	TRBJ2-3	TRBV18	-	ASSPTSGSVDTQY
TRBD2	TRBJ2-3	TRBV27	-	ASSVTSVTSTDTQY
-	TRBJ1-1	TRBV5-1	-	ASSPGAIVGDTEAF
-	TRBJ2-6	TRBV30	once	AWSRPPNFLT
-	TRBJ1-3	TRBV6-5	-	ASSYDRSSGNTIY
-	TRBJ1-3	TRBV27	-	ASRPPGLGGNTIY
-	TRBJ2-5	TRBV4-1	-	ASSQDRNKQETQY
-	TRBJ1-2	TRBV19	-	ASSIVGRADYGYT
TRBD2	TRBJ2-1	TRBV5-1	-	ASSLFPSGSADNEQF
-	TRBJ1-2	TRBV5-1	-	ASSLGLGVYDYT
-	TRBJ1-3	TRBV18	-	ASSPQGTGNTIY
-	TRBJ2-1	TRBV15	-	ATSRFGGESYNEQF
TRBD1	TRBJ1-2	TRBV11-2	once	ASSPGTGNEHGYT
TRBD2	TRBJ2-3	TRBV25-1	-	ASSEFSGRRDTQY
TRBD1	TRBJ1-3	TRBV28	once	ASSETGTGLGTIY